The sequence of this T cell receptor (beta chain) was determined in a study of blood T cell repertoires in COVID-19. On the study more broadly: The samples span acute and convalescent COVID-19 from the United States, Italy and Spain. Sources were T cells, B-cell-depleted T cells, or PBMCs; the material itself was cDNA or gDNA.

The method was immunoSEQ multiplex PCR; TCRdb's version includes in-frame clones alone and lacks a portion of them. There are about 170,000 clones in the sample; approximately 89% occur only once, and about 0.8% lies in the top ten. With V trimmed by 7 bases and J by 5 bases, 9 bases remained unmatched. This CDR3 region has 14 residues. Per germline, CDR1 GTSNPN and CDR2 SVGIG (reference sequence). The chain couples TRBV30 to TRBJ2-7, with 12 bases matching TRBD2. The clonotype was recovered from a woman younger than 30 who had recovered from COVID-19. The source material was PBMCs or T cells enriched from blood (not recorded which). The CDR3 region has the DNA TGTGCCTCCACGACTAGCGGGAGTGGGGACGAGCAGTACTTC. Amino acid sequence: CASTTSGSGDEQYF.